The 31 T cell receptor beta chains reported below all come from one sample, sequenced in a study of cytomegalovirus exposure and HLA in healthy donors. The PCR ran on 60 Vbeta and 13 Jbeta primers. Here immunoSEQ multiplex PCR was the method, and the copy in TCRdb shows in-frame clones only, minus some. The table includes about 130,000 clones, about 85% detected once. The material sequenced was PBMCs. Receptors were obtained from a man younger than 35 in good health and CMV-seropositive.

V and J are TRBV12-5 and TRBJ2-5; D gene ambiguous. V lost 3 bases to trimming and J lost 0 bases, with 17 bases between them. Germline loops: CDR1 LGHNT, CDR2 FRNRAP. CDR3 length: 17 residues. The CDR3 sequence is CASGFKVVAADQETQYF. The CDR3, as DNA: TGTGCTAGTGGTTTTAAGGTGGTAGCAGCCGACCAAGAGACCCAGTACTTC.

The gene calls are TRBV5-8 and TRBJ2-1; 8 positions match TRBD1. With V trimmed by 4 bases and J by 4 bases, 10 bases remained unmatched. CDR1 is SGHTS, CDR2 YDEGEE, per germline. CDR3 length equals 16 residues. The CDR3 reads CASSRGADRVYNEQFF. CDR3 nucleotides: TGTGCCAGCAGCCGGGGCGCGGACAGGGTTTACAATGAGCAGTTCTTC.

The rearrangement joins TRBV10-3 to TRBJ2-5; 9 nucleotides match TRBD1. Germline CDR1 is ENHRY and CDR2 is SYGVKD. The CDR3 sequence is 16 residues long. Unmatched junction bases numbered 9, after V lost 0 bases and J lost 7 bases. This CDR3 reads CAISESPGQGVGTQYF. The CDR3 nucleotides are TGTGCCATCAGTGAGTCGCCGGGACAGGGTGTCGGGACCCAGTACTTC.

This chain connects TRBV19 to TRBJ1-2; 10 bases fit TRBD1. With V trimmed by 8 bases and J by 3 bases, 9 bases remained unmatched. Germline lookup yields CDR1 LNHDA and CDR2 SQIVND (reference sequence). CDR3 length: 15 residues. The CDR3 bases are TGTGCCAGTGCTCCACAGGGGACAGGGGACTATGGCTACACCTTC. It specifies CASAPQGTGDYGYTF. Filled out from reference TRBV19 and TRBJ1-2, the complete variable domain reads DGGITQSPKYLFRKEGQNVTLSCEQNLNHDAMYWYRQDPGQGLRLIYYSQIVNDFQKGDIAEGYSVSREKKESFPLTVTSAQKNPTAFYLCASAPQGTGDYGYTFGSGTRLTVV.

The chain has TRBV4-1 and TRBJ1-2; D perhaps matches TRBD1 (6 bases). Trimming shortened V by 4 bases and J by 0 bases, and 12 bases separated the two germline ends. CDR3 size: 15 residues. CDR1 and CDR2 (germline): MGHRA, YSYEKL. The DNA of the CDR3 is TGCGCCAGCAGCCGAAGGACAGTTACTAACTATGGCTACACCTTC. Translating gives CASSRRTVTNYGYTF.

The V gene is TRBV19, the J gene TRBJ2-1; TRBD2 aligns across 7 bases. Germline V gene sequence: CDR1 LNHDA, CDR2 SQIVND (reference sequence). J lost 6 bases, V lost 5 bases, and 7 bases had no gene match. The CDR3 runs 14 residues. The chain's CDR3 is CASSRGEGTNEQFF. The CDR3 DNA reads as TGTGCCAGTAGTCGCGGGGAGGGCACCAATGAGCAGTTCTTC.

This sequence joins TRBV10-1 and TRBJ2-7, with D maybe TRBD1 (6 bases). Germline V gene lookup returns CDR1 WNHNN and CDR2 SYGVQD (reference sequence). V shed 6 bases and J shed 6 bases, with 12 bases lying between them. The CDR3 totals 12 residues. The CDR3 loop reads CASSPSQGEQYF. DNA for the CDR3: TGCGCCAGCAGCCCCTCACAGGGCGAGCAGTACTTC.

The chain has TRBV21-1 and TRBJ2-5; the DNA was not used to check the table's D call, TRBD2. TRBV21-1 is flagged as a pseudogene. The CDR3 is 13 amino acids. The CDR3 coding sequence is TGTGCCATCCTCGCGGGACGACTGGTGGAGCAGTACTTC. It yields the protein CAILAGRLVEQYF.

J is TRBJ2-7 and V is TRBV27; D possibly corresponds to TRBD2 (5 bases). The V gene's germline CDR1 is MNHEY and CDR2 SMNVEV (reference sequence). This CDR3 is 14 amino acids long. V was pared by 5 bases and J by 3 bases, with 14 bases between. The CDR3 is CASSEDGGYYEQYF. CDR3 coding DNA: TGTGCCAGCAGTGAGGACGGAGGATACTACGAGCAGTACTTC.

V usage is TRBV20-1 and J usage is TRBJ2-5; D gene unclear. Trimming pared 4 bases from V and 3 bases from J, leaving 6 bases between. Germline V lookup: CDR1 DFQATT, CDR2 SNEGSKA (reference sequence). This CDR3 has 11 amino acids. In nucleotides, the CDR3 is TGCAGTGCTACCCCCGAAGAGACCCAGTACTTC. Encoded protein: CSATPEETQYF.

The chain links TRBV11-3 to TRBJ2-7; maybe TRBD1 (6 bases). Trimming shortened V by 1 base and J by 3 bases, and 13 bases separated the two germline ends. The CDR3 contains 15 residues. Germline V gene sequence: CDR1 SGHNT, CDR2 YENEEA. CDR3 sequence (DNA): TGTGCCAGCAGCTTAGCTGGGGGCGAGGGCTACGAGCAGTACTTC. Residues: CASSLAGGEGYEQYF.

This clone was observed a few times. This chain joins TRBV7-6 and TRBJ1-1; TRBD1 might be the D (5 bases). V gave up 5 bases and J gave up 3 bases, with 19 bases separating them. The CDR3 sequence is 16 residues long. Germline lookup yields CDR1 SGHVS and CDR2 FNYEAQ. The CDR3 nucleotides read TGTGCCAGCAGCCCCGGGACTCACTCACGGGACACTGAAGCTTTCTTT. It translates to CASSPGTHSRDTEAFF.

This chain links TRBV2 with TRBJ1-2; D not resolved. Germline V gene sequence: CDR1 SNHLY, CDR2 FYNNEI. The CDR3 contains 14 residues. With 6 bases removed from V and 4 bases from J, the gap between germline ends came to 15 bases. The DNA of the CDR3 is TGTGCCAGCAGAGTCTCAATAAACACCTATGGCTACACCTTC. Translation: CASRVSINTYGYTF.

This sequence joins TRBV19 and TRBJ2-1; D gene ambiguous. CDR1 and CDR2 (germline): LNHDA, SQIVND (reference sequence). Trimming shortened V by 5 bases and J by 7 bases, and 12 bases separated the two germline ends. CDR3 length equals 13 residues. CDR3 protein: CASSPTTRNEQFF. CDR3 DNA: TGTGCCAGTAGTCCCACGACTCGTAATGAGCAGTTCTTC.

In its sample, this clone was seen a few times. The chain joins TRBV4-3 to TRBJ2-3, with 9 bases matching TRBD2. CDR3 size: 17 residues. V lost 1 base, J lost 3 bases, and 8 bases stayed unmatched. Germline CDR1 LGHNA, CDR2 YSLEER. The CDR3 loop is CASSQGEREVLTDTQYF. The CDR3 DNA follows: TGCGCCAGCAGCCAAGGGGAGCGGGAGGTCCTAACAGATACGCAGTATTTT.

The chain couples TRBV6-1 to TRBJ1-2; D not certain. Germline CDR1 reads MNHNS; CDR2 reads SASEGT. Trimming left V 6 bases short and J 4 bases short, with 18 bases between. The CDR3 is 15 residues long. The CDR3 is CASRRTGEGPYGYTF. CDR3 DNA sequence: TGTGCCAGCAGACGCACCGGGGAGGGTCCCTATGGCTACACCTTC.

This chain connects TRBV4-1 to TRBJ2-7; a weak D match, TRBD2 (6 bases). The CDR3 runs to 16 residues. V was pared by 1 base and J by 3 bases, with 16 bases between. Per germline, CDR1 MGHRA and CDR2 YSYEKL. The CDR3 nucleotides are TGCGCCAGCAGCCAAGGTGGGGGGAGCGGTTACTACGAGCAGTACTTC. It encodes CASSQGGGSGYYEQYF.

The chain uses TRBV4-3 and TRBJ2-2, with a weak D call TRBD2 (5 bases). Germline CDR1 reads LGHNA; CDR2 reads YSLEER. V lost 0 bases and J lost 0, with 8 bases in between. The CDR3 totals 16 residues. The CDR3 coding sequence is TGCGCCAGCAGCCAAGACACTAGTGCGAACACCGGGGAGCTGTTTTTT. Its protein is CASSQDTSANTGELFF.

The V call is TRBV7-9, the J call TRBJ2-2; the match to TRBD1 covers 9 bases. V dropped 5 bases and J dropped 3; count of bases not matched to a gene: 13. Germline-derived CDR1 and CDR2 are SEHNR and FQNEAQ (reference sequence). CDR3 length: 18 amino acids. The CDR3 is CASSPRGQGNFDTGELFF. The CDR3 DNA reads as TGTGCCAGCAGCCCGAGGGGACAGGGTAATTTTGACACCGGGGAGCTGTTTTTT.

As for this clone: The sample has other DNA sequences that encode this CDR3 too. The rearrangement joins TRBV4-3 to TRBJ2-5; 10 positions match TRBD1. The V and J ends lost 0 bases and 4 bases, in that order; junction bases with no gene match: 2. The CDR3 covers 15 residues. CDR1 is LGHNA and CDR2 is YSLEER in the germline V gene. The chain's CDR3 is CASSQDRDRGETQYF. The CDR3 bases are TGCGCCAGCAGCCAAGACCGGGACAGGGGAGAGACCCAGTACTTC.

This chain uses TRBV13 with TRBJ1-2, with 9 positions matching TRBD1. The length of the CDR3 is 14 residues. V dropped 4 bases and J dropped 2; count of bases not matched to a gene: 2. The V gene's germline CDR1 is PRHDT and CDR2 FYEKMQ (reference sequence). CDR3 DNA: TGTGCCAGCAGCTGGGGACAGGGCAACTATGGCTACACCTTC. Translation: CASSWGQGNYGYTF.

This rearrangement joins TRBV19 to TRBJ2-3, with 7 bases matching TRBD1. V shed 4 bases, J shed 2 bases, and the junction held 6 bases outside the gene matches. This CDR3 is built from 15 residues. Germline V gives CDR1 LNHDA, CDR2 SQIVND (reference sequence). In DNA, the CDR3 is TGTGCCAGTAGTACACAGGACAGGTCCACAGATACGCAGTATTTT. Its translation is CASSTQDRSTDTQYF. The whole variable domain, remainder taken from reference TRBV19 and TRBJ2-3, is DGGITQSPKYLFRKEGQNVTLSCEQNLNHDAMYWYRQDPGQGLRLIYYSQIVNDFQKGDIAEGYSVSREKKESFPLTVTSAQKNPTAFYLCASSTQDRSTDTQYFGPGTRLTVL.

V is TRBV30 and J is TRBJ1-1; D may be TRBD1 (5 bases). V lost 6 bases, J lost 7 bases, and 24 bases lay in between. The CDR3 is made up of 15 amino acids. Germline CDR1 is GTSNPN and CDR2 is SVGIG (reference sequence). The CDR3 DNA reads TGTGCCTGTCCCGGGGGGAGACACCCCACCCTTGAAGCTTTCTTT. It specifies CACPGGRHPTLEAFF.

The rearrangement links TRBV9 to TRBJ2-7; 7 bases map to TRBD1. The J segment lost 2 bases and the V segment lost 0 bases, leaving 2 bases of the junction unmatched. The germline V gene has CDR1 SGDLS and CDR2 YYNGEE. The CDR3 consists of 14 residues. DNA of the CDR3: TGTGCCAGCAGCGTAGGACAGGGAACCTACGAGCAGTACTTC. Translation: CASSVGQGTYEQYF.

The CDR3 DNA reads as TGTGCCAGTAGCACGACAGGGGGCCTACAGCCCCAGCATTTT. As protein: CASSTTGGLQPQHF. This sequence joins TRBV19 and TRBJ1-5, with 10 nucleotides matching TRBD1. The CDR3 spans 14 residues. Germline-derived CDR1 and CDR2 are LNHDA and SQIVND (reference sequence). The ends lost 6 bases at V and 7 bases at J; junction bases unmatched: 6.

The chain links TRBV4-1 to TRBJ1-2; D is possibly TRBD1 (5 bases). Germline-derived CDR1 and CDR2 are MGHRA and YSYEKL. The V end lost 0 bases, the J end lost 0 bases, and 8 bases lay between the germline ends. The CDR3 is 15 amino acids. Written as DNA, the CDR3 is TGCGCCAGCAGCCAAGAGGTACAGGCTAACTATGGCTACACCTTC. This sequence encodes CASSQEVQANYGYTF.

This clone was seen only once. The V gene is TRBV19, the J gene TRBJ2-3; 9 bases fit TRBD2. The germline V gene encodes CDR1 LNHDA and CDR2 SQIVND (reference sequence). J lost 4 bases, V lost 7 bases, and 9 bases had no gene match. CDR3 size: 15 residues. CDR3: CASTSSGRMADTQYF. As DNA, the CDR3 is TGTGCCAGTACCAGTAGCGGGAGAATGGCAGATACGCAGTATTTT.

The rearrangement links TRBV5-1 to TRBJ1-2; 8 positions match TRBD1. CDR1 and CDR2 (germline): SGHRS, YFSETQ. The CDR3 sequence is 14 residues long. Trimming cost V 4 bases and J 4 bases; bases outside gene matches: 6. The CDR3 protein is CASSATGESYGYTF. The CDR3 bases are TGCGCCAGCAGCGCGACAGGGGAAAGCTATGGCTACACCTTC.

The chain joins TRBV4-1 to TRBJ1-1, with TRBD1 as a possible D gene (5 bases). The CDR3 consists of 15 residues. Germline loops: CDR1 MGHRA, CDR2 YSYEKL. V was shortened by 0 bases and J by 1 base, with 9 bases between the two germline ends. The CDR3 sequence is CASSQDVGGNTEAFF. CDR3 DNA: TGCGCCAGCAGCCAAGATGTGGGGGGGAACACTGAAGCTTTCTTT.

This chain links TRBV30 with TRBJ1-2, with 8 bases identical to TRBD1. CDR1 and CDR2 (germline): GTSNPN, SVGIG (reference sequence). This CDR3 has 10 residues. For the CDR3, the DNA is TGTGGACAGGGGAACTATGGCTACACCTTC. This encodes CGQGNYGYTF.

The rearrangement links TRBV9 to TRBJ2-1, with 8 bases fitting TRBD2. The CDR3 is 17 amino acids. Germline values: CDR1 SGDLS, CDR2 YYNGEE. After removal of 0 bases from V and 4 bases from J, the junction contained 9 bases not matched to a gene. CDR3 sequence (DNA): TGTGCCAGCAGCGTAGCCCGAACTAGCGGAAAATACAATGAGCAGTTCTTC. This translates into CASSVARTSGKYNEQFF.